The 29 T cell receptor beta chains reported below all come from one sample, sequenced in a study of tumor-infiltrating lymphocytes in primary liver carcinoma. Co-extracting RNA and DNA was done with about 17-30 mg of unsorted bulk tissue as input. From 500 ng of total RNA, TCR beta-specific cDNA was reverse-transcribed using a constant-region primer. For TCR beta, libraries were produced by three nested multiplex PCR rounds using slightly modified ARM-PCR. PCR rounds one and two used TRBV1-TRBV30 forward primers with a C-beta reverse primer for about 9 cycles each. TCRdb reanalysed the multiplex PCR reads using MiXCR and keeps one entry per CDR3 protein. The profile shows 80,000 or so distinct CDR3 sequences, around 75% of them singletons. The specimen sequenced was liver tumor tissue from sampling region 4. Subset defined: tumor region T4, right-lateral pole. These receptors were collected from an older woman with primary liver carcinoma and hepatitis B virus infection.

Remarks on this clonotype: At one end the junction does not follow the germline gene, possibly because of a read error. The J gene is TRBJ2-5, the V gene TRBV12-3 or TRBV12-4; D may be TRBD1 (7 bases). CDR3 length: 14 amino acids. CDR3 amino acids: CGSSPRTGRGAQYF. Written as DNA, the CDR3 is TGTGGCAGCAGTCCCCGGACAGGCAGGGGGGCCCAGTACTTC.

Note on this clonotype: This may be a read error: a much more frequent sequence differs by one nucleotide. The missing conserved phenylalanine or tryptophan at the end of this CDR3 makes a read error likely. The chain has TRBV24-1 and TRBJ2-5, with TRBD2 matching over 7 bases. Losses at the gene ends were 4 bases for V and 7 bases for J; bases not matched to a gene: 11. This CDR3 spans 15 amino acids. Germline V CDR1 and CDR2: KGHDR, SFDVKD. The CDR3 reads CATSDSSGPTGTQYL. Here the CDR3 DNA reads TGTGCCACCAGTGACTCTAGCGGTCCAACGGGGACCCAGTACCTC.

Only a few counts were recorded for this clonotype. A much larger clone is a single base away; this may be a read error. The V and J genes are TRBV5-6 and TRBJ2-1, with 7 bases matching TRBD2. The germline V gene encodes CDR1 SGHDT and CDR2 YYEEEE. Trimming at V came to 4 bases and at J to 5 bases, leaving 12 bases not matched to a gene. The CDR3 has 16 amino acids. The CDR3 reads CASSLDSGTNHNEQFF. CDR3 DNA: TGTGCCAGCAGCCTCGACTCAGGGACTAACCACAATGAGCAGTTCTTC.

For this clonotype: This may be a read error, as it is one base from a much larger clone. The CDR3 sequence: CASSLDRTEAFF. The CDR3 bases are TGTGCCAGCAGCTTAGATCGCACTGAAGCTTTCTTT. This sequence joins TRBV11-3 and TRBJ1-1; D is unresolved. Germline lookup yields CDR1 SGHNT and CDR2 YENEEA. Trimming removed 0 bases from V and 4 bases from J, with 3 bases in between. The CDR3 is 12 residues long. The full variable domain, rest sourced from reference TRBV11-3 and TRBJ1-1, is EAGVVQSPRYKIIEKKQPVAFWCNPISGHNTLYWYLQNLGQGPELLIRYENEEAVDDSQLPKDRFSAERLKGVDSTLKIQPAELGDSAVYLCASSLDRTEAFFGQGTRLTVV.

A few counts support this clonotype. Because the CDR3 is missing its conserved closing phenylalanine or tryptophan, this is likely a read error. The chain has TRBV11-3 and TRBJ2-3; D perhaps matches TRBD2 (5 bases). Looked up from germline, CDR1 is SGHNT and CDR2 is YENEEA. The length of the CDR3 is 15 residues. In DNA form, the CDR3 reads TGTCCCAGCAGCTTAGATTCCGGCGGCCGAGGAGGGCAGTATTTA. Translation gives CPSSLDSGGRGGQYL.

This clonotype was picked up a small number of times. The CDR3 reads CAWSAQSGNTIYF. The CDR3 DNA sequence: TGTGCCTGGAGCGCACAGTCCGGAAACACCATATATTTT. J is TRBJ1-3 and V is TRBV30; no definite D call. V shed 3 bases and J shed 4 bases, with 10 bases lying between them. The germline CDR1 and CDR2 sequences are GTSNPN and SVGIG (reference sequence). The CDR3 sequence is 13 residues long.

This clonotype has at least ten counts. The chain is built from TRBV6-4 and TRBJ2-1; the D gene is possibly TRBD2 (6 bases). Per germline, CDR1 MRHNA and CDR2 SNTAGT. The CDR3 spans 15 residues. Deletions cut 3 bases from V and 8 bases from J, with 17 bases between. The CDR3: CASSDGTGGADEQFF. The CDR3 DNA sequence: TGTGCCAGCAGTGATGGGACTGGTGGGGCGGATGAGCAGTTCTTC.

This clonotype was observed many times. The V gene is TRBV7-9, the J gene TRBJ2-7; D possibly corresponds to TRBD2 (6 bases). Germline CDR1 is SEHNR and CDR2 is FQNEAQ (reference sequence). V shed 1 base and J shed 3 bases, with 13 bases lying between them. The CDR3 consists of 15 residues. The CDR3 region has the DNA TGTGCCAGCAGCTTAGGGGCTGCGGGGTACTACGAGCAGTACTTC. This sequence encodes CASSLGAAGYYEQYF.

Ten or more counts support this clonotype. Sequence at one end of the junction differs from germline and may be a read error. The chain is built from TRBV7-7 and TRBJ2-3, with 8 bases aligning to TRBD1. This CDR3 has 16 amino acids. Germline CDR1 reads SSHAT; CDR2 reads FNYEAQ (reference sequence). The CDR3, as DNA: TGTGCTAGCAGCTTAGGGGCAGGGGGCCGGATAGATACGCAGTATTTT. As protein: CASSLGAGGRIDTQYF.

About this clonotype: Given a much more abundant clone one base away, this may be a read error. The chain couples TRBV13 to TRBJ2-7; D is tentatively TRBD1 or TRBD2 (6 bases each). This CDR3 is built from 15 residues. The V gene lost 5 bases and the J gene lost 9 bases, with 23 bases spanning the gap. The germline gives CDR1 PRHDT, CDR2 FYEKMQ (reference sequence). The CDR3 is CASSAWDKRVWGQYF. CDR3 sequence (DNA): TGTGCCAGCAGCGCTTGGGACAAGCGGGTCTGGGGGCAGTACTTC.

As regards this clonotype: The junction does not match germline at one end; this may be a read error. The rearrangement links TRBV2 to TRBJ1-1; 7 nucleotides align to TRBD1. The CDR3 spans 13 residues. Germline V gene sequence: CDR1 SNHLY, CDR2 FYNNEI. This chain's CDR3 is CASKTGANTETFF. In DNA, the CDR3 is TGTGCCAGCAAAACAGGGGCCAACACTGAAACTTTCTTT.

Of note for this clonotype: No conserved phenylalanine or tryptophan is present at the end of the CDR3, so a read error is the likely explanation. The limits of the CDR3 on the DNA are not certain, so only TCRdb's listed CDR3 is given. This chain uses TRBV11-2 with TRBJ1-6; the DNA was not compared with TRBD1, the D call given in the table. CDR1 and CDR2 from the germline V gene are SGHAT and FQNNGV. The CDR3 adds up to 13 amino acids, both ends counted. The CDR3 spells CTSSLEPGSPVHS.

The V gene is TRBV18, the J gene TRBJ1-5, with D perhaps TRBD1 (5 bases). Germline values: CDR1 KGHSH, CDR2 LQKENI. Trimming pared 5 bases from V and 5 bases from J, leaving 10 bases between. The CDR3 sequence is 13 residues long. CDR3: CASSSDSHQPQHF. CDR3 coding DNA: TGTGCCAGCTCATCAGACAGTCATCAGCCCCAGCATTTT. The full variable domain, in which reference TRBV18 and TRBJ1-5 provide the parts outside the CDR3, is NAGVMQNPRHLVRRRGQEARLRCSPMKGHSHVYWYRQLPEEGLKFMVYLQKENIIDESGMPKERFSAEFPKEGPSILRIQQVVRGDSAAYFCASSSDSHQPQHFGDGTRLSIL.

The chain combines TRBV20-1 with TRBJ2-7, with unresolved D. With 6 bases removed from V and 5 bases from J, the gap between germline ends came to 14 bases. The germline V gene has CDR1 DFQATT and CDR2 SNEGSKA (reference sequence). The CDR3 loop spans 12 amino acids. The CDR3 here is CSAPRLANEQYF. The CDR3 DNA is TGCAGTGCCCCTCGACTGGCTAACGAGCAGTACTTC.

The rearrangement joins TRBV4-2 to TRBJ1-2, with D unresolved. The CDR3 covers 16 residues. Germline CDR1 reads LGHNA; CDR2 reads YNFKEQ. V gave up 1 base and J gave up 8 bases, with 20 bases separating them. CDR3: CASSQGGGSTLRGYTF. CDR3 DNA sequence: TGTGCCAGCAGCCAAGGTGGAGGGTCCACCCTACGGGGCTACACCTTC.

As regards this clonotype: One junction end disagrees with the germline gene, perhaps due to a read error. V and J are TRBV18 and TRBJ1-1; D not resolved. Germline-derived CDR1 and CDR2 are KGHSH and LQKENI. The CDR3 totals 13 residues. The chain's CDR3 is CASSPVLNTEASF. The CDR3 DNA reads TGTGCCAGCTCACCCGTGCTGAACACTGAAGCTTCCTTT.

Comments on this clonotype: A clone one base away is much larger, so this may be a read error. The chain has TRBV28 and TRBJ1-1, with 7 positions matching TRBD1. CDR1 is MDHEN, CDR2 SYDVKM, per germline. The CDR3 contains 16 residues. The ends lost 10 bases at V and 1 base at J; junction bases unmatched: 15. The CDR3 coding sequence is TGTGCCAACAGCGCCGGGGGACAGCCAAAGAACACTGAAGCTTTCTTT. Amino acids: CANSAGGQPKNTEAFF.

The table lists this clonotype with a few counts. A read error may be the cause here, since a much bigger clone is one base away. The V gene is TRBV29-1, the J gene TRBJ2-2, with 8 positions matching TRBD2. The CDR3 has 14 residues. Germline V CDR1 and CDR2: SQVTM, ANQGSEA. This CDR3 is CSVGLALNTGGLFF. The CDR3 nucleotides read TGCAGCGTTGGACTAGCGTTAAACACCGGGGGGCTGTTTTTT.

This clonotype has a count of ten or more. This chain connects TRBV29-1 to TRBJ2-5; D perhaps matches TRBD2 (7 bases). Looked up from germline, CDR1 is SQVTM and CDR2 is ANQGSEA. V was cut by 4 bases and J by 4 bases, with 16 bases left in between. This CDR3 spans 14 amino acids. Here the CDR3 DNA reads TGCAGCGTTGGGGGTGGGGGGGCCCCAGAGACCCAGTACTTC. Translation: CSVGGGGAPETQYF.

About this clonotype: This clone may be a read error of a much larger clone one base away. The J gene is TRBJ2-1, the V gene TRBV5-1; 10 bases agree with TRBD1. The CDR3 is 16 amino acids. Germline values: CDR1 SGHRS, CDR2 YFSETQ. CDR3 coding DNA: TGCACCAGCAGCTTGGCGAGGACAGGGGGAAACATCGAGCAGTTCTTC. Amino acids: CTSSLARTGGNIEQFF. Together with reference TRBV5-1 and TRBJ2-1, the CDR3 gives the full variable domain: KAGVTQTPRYLIKTRGQQVTLSCSPISGHRSVSWYQQTPGQGLQFLFEYFSETQRNKGNFPGRFSGRQFSNSRSEMNVSTLELGDSALYLCTSSLARTGGNIEQFFGPGTRLTVL.

Notes on this clonotype: At one end the junction does not follow the germline gene, possibly because of a read error. This sequence joins TRBV11-2 and TRBJ2-3; weak D call: TRBD2 (6 bases). CDR3 length: 14 residues. In germline, CDR1 is SGHAT, CDR2 FQNNGV. This CDR3 reads CTSSPGLPTGMQYF. CDR3 in DNA: TGTACCAGCAGCCCCGGACTACCCACAGGTATGCAGTATTTT.

For this clonotype: A much larger clone differs from this one at a single base, so this may be a read error. V is TRBV28 and J is TRBJ2-4; 10 positions match TRBD2. The germline gives CDR1 MDHEN, CDR2 SYDVKM. This CDR3 has 17 residues. CDR3 amino acids: CASSSLRGTSAKNIHYF. The CDR3 region has the DNA TGTGCCAGCAGTTCTCTTAGGGGGACTAGCGCCAAAAACATTCACTACTTC.

The rearrangement uses TRBV6-1 and TRBJ2-1; the match to TRBD2 covers 12 bases. Germline lookup yields CDR1 MNHNS and CDR2 SASEGT. V dropped 9 bases and J dropped 0; count of bases not matched to a gene: 18. The CDR3 has 20 residues. CDR3 residues: CASSLRTSGTKFASYNEQFF. The CDR3 DNA reads as TGTGCCAGTAGCCTTCGGACTAGCGGGACGAAATTCGCCTCCTACAATGAGCAGTTCTTC.

The V call is TRBV11-2, the J call TRBJ2-3, with TRBD2 identical over 7 bases. After removal of 2 bases from V and 13 bases from J, the junction contained 21 bases not matched to a gene. The germline V gene has CDR1 SGHAT and CDR2 FQNNGV. The CDR3 contains 17 residues. CDR3 residues: CASSLRGLTYTSDRKYF. The CDR3 bases are TGTGCCAGCAGCTTAAGGGGACTAACGTACACGTCAGATAGGAAGTATTTT.

In the case of this clonotype: Compared with germline, one end of the junction differs, possibly owing to a read error. This sequence joins TRBV10-2 and TRBJ1-5; D gene unclear. The CDR3 contains 14 residues. Germline CDR1 WSHSY, CDR2 SAAADI. CDR3 sequence reads: CASSASSSDQPQRF. In DNA, the CDR3 is TGCGCCAGCAGTGCGTCATCTAGCGATCAGCCCCAGCGTTTT.

This clonotype was picked up a small number of times. A much more abundant neighbour one base away suggests this may be a read error. V and J are TRBV5-1 and TRBJ2-7, with TRBD2 identical over 7 bases. The CDR3 contains 15 residues. The germline CDR1 and CDR2 sequences are SGHRS and YFSETQ. CDR3 in amino acids: CAGSLGGIGSYEQYF. The CDR3, as DNA: TGCGCCGGCAGCTTGGGGGGGATCGGTTCCTACGAGCAGTACTTC.

Comment on this clonotype: An end of the junction does not agree with germline; a read error may underlie this. The chain is built from TRBV6-5 and TRBJ2-3; D possibly corresponds to TRBD2 (6 bases). Per the germline V gene, CDR1 is MNHEY and CDR2 is SVGAGI. This CDR3 is 17 amino acids long. The CDR3 coding sequence is TGTGGCAGCAGAGGAGGGGAGGCCAACCCCCGGGGAGATACGCATTATTTT. The encoded protein is CGSRGGEANPRGDTHYF.

At least ten counts were recorded for this clonotype. The chain joins TRBV7-8 to TRBJ2-7, with D maybe TRBD2 (5 bases). Germline CDR1 is SGHVS and CDR2 is FQNEAQ. V lost 4 bases, J lost 3 bases, and 16 bases lay in between. The CDR3 runs 15 residues. DNA for the CDR3: TGTGCCAGCAGCTCGCCACGAACGGGGTACTACGAGCAGTACTTC. It translates to CASSSPRTGYYEQYF.

Turning to this clonotype: A clone one base away is much larger, so this may be a read error. The rearrangement links TRBV28 to TRBJ2-7; 11 bases agree with TRBD2. This CDR3 contains 13 residues. Germline V gives CDR1 MDHEN, CDR2 SYDVKM. The CDR3 is CAPTSGTPLEQYF. CDR3 bases: TGTGCTCCGACTAGCGGGACTCCCCTGGAGCAGTACTTC.